The clone carrying this T cell receptor (beta chain) has only one observation. This sample was included in a study of blood T cell repertoires in COVID-19. For the study at large: COVID-19 samples collected from the United States, Italy and Spain covered acute and convalescent phases. PBMCs, B-cell-depleted T cells, or T cells were the source of the cDNA or gDNA that made up the material.

Original analysis: Estimation of nucleated cell counts was performed using reference gene primer amplification. The data were produced by immunoSEQ multiplex PCR, yet TCRdb's version contains in-frame clones alone and is incomplete. V and J calls plus clone size are reproduced from that table; the DNA served to infer D and trimming. The sample carries 100,000 or so clones, more than 80% recorded once. V dropped 4 bases and J dropped 1; count of bases not matched to a gene: 7. This CDR3 region has 15 residues. Germline loops: CDR1 SQVTM, CDR2 ANQGSEA. The chain is built from TRBV29-1 and TRBJ2-5, with 9 bases lining up with TRBD1. What was sequenced was peripheral blood. The origin of this receptor is a woman over 75 with acute or convalescent COVID-19. The CDR3 here is CSVVTGGNPQETQYF. The CDR3 DNA sequence: TGCAGCGTTGTAACAGGGGGCAATCCCCAAGAGACCCAGTACTTC. Combining the CDR3 with reference TRBV29-1 and TRBJ2-5 gives the whole variable domain SAVISQKPSRDICQRGTSLTIQCQVDSQVTMMFWYRQQPGQSLTLIATANQGSEATYESGFVIDKFPISRPNLTFSTLTVSNMSPEDSSIYLCSVVTGGNPQETQYFGPGTRLLVL.